The 9 T cell receptor beta chains given below trace back to one sample, sequenced in a study of tumor-infiltrating lymphocytes in primary liver carcinoma. Synthesis of TCR beta cDNA was carried out from around 500 ng total RNA with a constant-region primer. Employing slightly modified ARM-PCR, three nested multiplex PCR rounds were run, and these gave rise to the TCR beta libraries. Primers for the first two PCR rounds were TRBV1-TRBV30 forward primers and a C-beta reverse primer (roughly 9 cycles per round). TCRdb ran MiXCR on the multiplex PCR reads and lists one entry per CDR3 protein. The sample records 110,000 or so distinct CDR3 sequences, roughly 85% being singletons. Scientists recovered RNA and DNA together from approximately 20-30 mg of unsorted bulk tissue. Sequencing used liver tumor tissue from sampling region 3. Subset: tumor region T3, left-lateral pole. These receptors came from a man aged 40-50 years with primary liver carcinoma and hepatitis B virus infection.

To note about this clonotype: Germline and junction disagree at one end, which may indicate a read error. The V call is TRBV7-9, the J call TRBJ2-5, with D possibly TRBD2 on 5 matching bases. From germline, CDR1 is SEHNR and CDR2 FQNEAQ (reference sequence). The CDR3 is 11 amino acids. CDR3 nucleotide sequence: TGTGCCATCACATATGGGGAGACCCAGCACTTC. Its translation: CAITYGETQHF.

Note on this clonotype: A junction boundary mismatches the germline segment, possibly from a read error. V usage is TRBV11-3 and J usage is TRBJ2-5; TRBD2 agrees at 14 bases. The CDR3 sequence is 17 residues long. Germline V CDR1 and CDR2: SGHNT, YENEEA. Written as DNA, the CDR3 is TGTGCCAGCAGCTTTGGGACTAGCGGGAGTCATTCGGAGACCCAGTACTTT. Translating it yields CASSFGTSGSHSETQYF.

The chain links TRBV29-1 to TRBJ1-5; possible D gene TRBD1, 6 bases. Trimming left V 4 bases short and J 4 bases short, with 11 bases between. Germline values: CDR1 SQVTM, CDR2 ANQGSEA. CDR3 size: 13 residues. This CDR3 is CSVGRTANQPQHF. In DNA, the CDR3 is TGCAGCGTTGGTAGGACAGCTAATCAGCCCCAGCATTTT.

The chain employs TRBV11-2 and TRBJ1-5, with a tentative D call TRBD1 (6 bases). Germline V CDR1 and CDR2: SGHAT, FQNNGV. V lost 5 bases and J lost 10, with 24 bases in between. The CDR3 is made up of 16 amino acids. CDR3 in amino acids: CASSLIGGLTIQPQHF. The DNA for the CDR3 is TGTGCCAGCAGCCTAATAGGGGGACTGACGATTCAACCCCAGCATTTT.

A note on this clonotype: One end of the junction is discordant with germline, which a read error may explain. This rearrangement joins TRBV11-3 to TRBJ2-1, with D uncertain. This CDR3 has 14 amino acids. The germline V gene encodes CDR1 SGHNT and CDR2 YENEEA. The CDR3: CTSSLGVSNNEQFF. The DNA for the CDR3 is TGTACCAGCAGTTTAGGCGTCTCGAACAATGAGCAATTCTTC.

As regards this clonotype: A read error may account for a junction end that differs from germline. The rearrangement joins TRBV11-3 to TRBJ1-1; D is uncertain. Germline V CDR1 and CDR2: SGHNT, YENEEA. The CDR3 is 14 amino acids. CDR3 residues: CVSSIPGGNTEAFF. CDR3 nucleotides: TGTGTCAGCAGCATACCGGGAGGGAACACTGAAGCTTTCTTT.

Note on this clonotype: This may arise from a read error, as a much more abundant clone is one base away. This chain connects TRBV2 to TRBJ1-1; 7 bases match TRBD1. With 7 bases clipped from V and 3 bases from J, the junction kept 5 bases outside the gene matches. Per germline, CDR1 SNHLY and CDR2 FYNNEI. This CDR3 region has 13 residues. CDR3 bases: TGTGCCAGCATTCCCGGGACAGACACTGAAGCTTTCTTT. Translation gives CASIPGTDTEAFF.

Of note for this clonotype: Because the CDR3 is missing its conserved closing phenylalanine or tryptophan, this is likely a read error. This chain connects TRBV14 to TRBJ2-1, with a tentative D call TRBD2 (6 bases). The CDR3 totals 16 residues. The germline V gene encodes CDR1 SGHDN and CDR2 FVKESK. V dropped 6 bases and J dropped 6 bases, with 21 bases sitting between them. CDR3 in amino acids: CASSAVAGWVSNEQFL. In DNA form, the CDR3 reads TGTGCCAGCAGTGCCGTGGCGGGATGGGTAAGCAATGAGCAGTTCCTC.

On this clonotype itself: An end of the junction does not agree with germline; a read error may underlie this. V and J are TRBV12-3 or TRBV12-4 and TRBJ2-2; D possibly corresponds to TRBD2 (7 bases). CDR3 length equals 16 residues. The CDR3 coding sequence is TGTGCCAGCAGTTTTGGGGGGGCAGTATGCACCCGGGAGCTGTTTTTT. It encodes CASSFGGAVCTRELFF.